The following is a T cell receptor (beta chain) sequence with its context. Its antigen is unidentified. The repertoire was sequenced with immunoSEQ multiplex PCR; TCRdb's copy has only in-frame clones and lacks some. The repertoire includes around 24,000 clones, around 90% of them detected once, and roughly a fifth sits in the top ten. The sample is drawn from a study of T cells in localized non-small cell lung cancer. With 0 bases removed from V and 5 bases from J, the gap between germline ends came to 11 bases. The CDR3 extends over 14 amino acids. Germline V gives CDR1 SGDLS, CDR2 YYNGEE. Study observations and caveats: A median approximately 57 of the top 100 tumor clones appeared in adjacent lung. There was higher T cell clonality in uninvolved adjacent lung than in tumor, and it was highest there. Heterogeneity within the tumor remains possible, as just one region underwent sequencing. Longer overall survival was associated with a higher density of T cells in the blood.

Here the sequenced sample was peripheral blood, taken before any cancer treatment. The chain couples TRBV9 to TRBJ2-5, with D hard to call. The sequence derives from a man aged 35 to 70 with stage I squamous cell lung carcinoma. CDR3 sequence (DNA): TGTGCCAGCAGCGTAGGGCGTGTGGGGGAGACCCAGTACTTC. It specifies CASSVGRVGETQYF.